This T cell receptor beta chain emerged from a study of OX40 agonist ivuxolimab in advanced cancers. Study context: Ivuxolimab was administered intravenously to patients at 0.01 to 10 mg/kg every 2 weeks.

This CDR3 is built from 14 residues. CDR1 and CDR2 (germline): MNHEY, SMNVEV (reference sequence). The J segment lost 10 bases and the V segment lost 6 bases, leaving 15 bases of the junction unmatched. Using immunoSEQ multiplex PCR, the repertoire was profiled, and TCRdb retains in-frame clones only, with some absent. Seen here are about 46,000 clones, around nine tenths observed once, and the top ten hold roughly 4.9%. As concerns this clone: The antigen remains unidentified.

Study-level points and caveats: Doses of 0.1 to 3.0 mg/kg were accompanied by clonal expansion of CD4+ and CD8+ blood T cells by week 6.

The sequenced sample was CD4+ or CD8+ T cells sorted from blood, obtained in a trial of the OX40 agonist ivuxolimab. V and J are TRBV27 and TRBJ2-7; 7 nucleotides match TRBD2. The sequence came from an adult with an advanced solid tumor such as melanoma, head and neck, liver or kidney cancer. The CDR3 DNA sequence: TGTGCCAGCAGCTTAGTTACTGACGGGAGGCACCAGTACTTC. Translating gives CASSLVTDGRHQYF.